This T cell receptor (beta chain) came from a study of CXCR3-negative and CXCR3-positive naive CD8 T cells. Study-wide results and limits: CXCR3-expressing naive cells carried TRB CDR3s more hydrophobic than those of CXCR3-negative naive cells. Naive cells that were CXCR3-negative or CXCR3-positive used TRBV-TRBJ genes alike, while memory cells diverged. Cryopreservation partially decreased CXCR3 expression, and most assays used fresh PBMCs.

Preparation of TRB cDNA libraries relied on 5' RACE carrying UMI labels. TCRdb re-called the 5' RACE reads; every CDR3 protein appears as one record, without DNA. The ten top clones account for around 1.7%, within a sample of approximately 83,000 distinct CDR3 sequences. About this clonotype: Its antigen is currently unknown.

There are 16 residues in the CDR3. The germline gives CDR1 MDHEN, CDR2 SYDVKM. The TCR was taken from a human donor in good health. Some clones in this sample may be carry-over from other donors' samples. The chain couples TRBV28 to TRBJ1-4; the D gene TCRdb calls, TRBD1, cannot be checked with no DNA. The specimen sequenced was naive CXCR3- CD8+ T cells from blood. Subset described: CD45RO-CCR7+CD27+CD95- naive CD8+ T cells lacking CXCR3 (TNR3-). The CDR3 region is CASRGSSSRDGEKLFF.